This T cell receptor beta chain was identified in a study of blood T cell repertoires in COVID-19. Overall study: Sites in the United States, Italy and Spain provided acute and convalescent COVID-19 samples.

The CDR3 consists of 16 residues. With 3 bases clipped from V and 5 bases from J, the junction kept 8 bases outside the gene matches. Germline loops: CDR1 SGHTA, CDR2 FQGNSA. Data came from immunoSEQ multiplex PCR; TCRdb stores just in-frame clones and leaves some out. The data hold some 240,000 clones, with roughly 85% observed a single time. Sample: peripheral blood. The TCR originated in a woman between 65 and 79 years old with COVID-19, enrolled during active disease. The V gene is TRBV7-2, the J gene TRBJ1-4; 8 bases agree with TRBD1. CDR3 sequence reads: CASSFQGARGNEKLFF. CDR3 sequence (DNA): TGTGCCAGCAGCTTCCAGGGGGCGCGGGGGAATGAAAAACTGTTTTTT.